The 20 T cell receptor beta chains below all came from one sample that was sequenced in a study of blood T cell repertoires in COVID-19. Using immunoSEQ multiplex PCR, the repertoire was profiled, and TCRdb retains in-frame clones only, with some absent. The table includes approximately 160,000 clones, less than 90% detected once. Material for sequencing was peripheral blood. All receptors derive from a woman in her 70s with acute or convalescent COVID-19.

The chain uses TRBV7-3 and TRBJ2-7; D might be TRBD2 (5 bases). V was clipped by 1 base and J by 6 bases, with 10 bases between them. CDR3 length: 13 amino acids. Germline V gene lookup returns CDR1 SGHTA and CDR2 FQGTGA. The CDR3 nucleotides read TGTGCCAGCAGCTTAAGACGGGGTGGCGAGCAGTACTTC. This encodes CASSLRRGGEQYF. Based on the CDR3 plus reference TRBV7-3 and TRBJ2-7, the full variable domain is GAGVSQTPSNKVTEKGKYVELRCDPISGHTALYWYRQSLGQGPEFLIYFQGTGAADDSGLPNDRFFAVRPEGSVSTLKIQRTERGDSAVYLCASSLRRGGEQYFGPGTRLTVT.

A single count supports this clone. This chain connects TRBV30 to TRBJ2-5, with D perhaps matching TRBD2 (6 bases). Germline-derived CDR1 and CDR2 are GTSNPN and SVGIG (reference sequence). The CDR3 has 14 residues. Trimming took 3 bases from V and 6 from J, leaving 17 bases between them. CDR3 coding DNA: TGTGCCTGGAGAGGGTTAGGGGCGGGAAAGACCCAGTACTTC. Translated: CAWRGLGAGKTQYF.

This chain links TRBV6-6 with TRBJ1-2, with a possible D match to TRBD1 (6 bases). Trimming shortened V by 2 bases and J by 0 bases, and 13 bases separated the two germline ends. Germline CDR1 and CDR2: MNHNY and SVGAGI (reference sequence). The CDR3 loop spans 16 amino acids. CDR3 in amino acids: CASSYPAEGANYGYTF. In nucleotides, the CDR3 is TGTGCCAGCAGTTACCCAGCAGAGGGGGCTAACTATGGCTACACCTTC.

This clone was detected only once. V is TRBV19 and J is TRBJ1-4; 7 nucleotides align to TRBD1. V lost 7 bases, J lost 8 bases, and 10 bases stayed unmatched. The CDR3 contains 14 residues. CDR1 and CDR2 from the germline V gene are LNHDA and SQIVND (reference sequence). The CDR3 is CASKGGQHWEKLFF. The DNA for the CDR3 is TGTGCCAGTAAGGGGGGACAGCATTGGGAAAAACTGTTTTTT.

The rearrangement uses TRBV5-5 and TRBJ1-5, with 7 bases that match TRBD1. This CDR3 spans 15 amino acids. Trimming removed 4 bases from V and 4 bases from J; junction bases left unmatched: 8. Germline-derived CDR1 and CDR2 are SGHKS and YYEKEE (reference sequence). CDR3 sequence reads: CASSRDRVWNQPQHF. In nucleotides, the CDR3 is TGTGCCAGCAGCCGCGACAGGGTGTGGAATCAGCCCCAGCATTTT.

On this clone: This CDR3 is also generated by other DNA sequences in the sample. This chain links TRBV19 with TRBJ2-5; weak D call: TRBD2 (6 bases). With 1 base removed from V and 4 bases from J, the gap between germline ends came to 7 bases. In germline, CDR1 is LNHDA, CDR2 SQIVND (reference sequence). The CDR3 length is 13 residues. CDR3 sequence: CASSIAGVETQYF. CDR3 in DNA: TGTGCCAGTAGTATAGCGGGAGTAGAGACCCAGTACTTC.

The chain employs TRBV6-5 and TRBJ2-1, with TRBD1 identical over 11 bases. CDR3 length: 15 residues. The trim removed 2 bases at V and 6 bases at J, leaving 3 bases unmatched. Germline values: CDR1 MNHEY, CDR2 SVGAGI. CDR3 sequence: CASSYLGTGGNEQFF. CDR3 DNA sequence: TGTGCCAGCAGTTACCTCGGGACAGGGGGCAATGAGCAGTTCTTC.

Comment on this clone: One end of the junction does not line up with germline, which may come from a read error. This sequence joins TRBV6-2 or TRBV6-3 and TRBJ1-5, with D hard to call. The germline CDR1 and CDR2 sequences are MNHEY and SVGEGT. CDR3 length: 14 amino acids. In nucleotides, the CDR3 is TGTGCCAGCAGCCCCTCGGGTAGCGATCAGCCCCAGCATTTT. Its protein is CASSPSGSDQPQHF.

The chain recombines TRBV21-1 with TRBJ1-1. TRBV21-1 is deemed a pseudogene. The CDR3 runs to 14 residues. DNA for the CDR3: TGTGCCAGCAGCAAAGATGGAGGGAACACTGAAGCTTTCTTT. Amino acid sequence: CASSKDGGNTEAFF.

The chain combines TRBV29-1 with TRBJ1-1; TRBD1 agrees at 7 bases. V lost 6 bases, J lost 4 bases, and 8 bases stayed unmatched. The CDR3 runs 13 residues. The germline CDR1 and CDR2 sequences are SQVTM and ANQGSEA. CDR3 nucleotides: TGCAGCGTAGGAGGGGGCGCGGGCACTGAAGCTTTCTTT. Protein product: CSVGGGAGTEAFF.

The chain is built from TRBV15 and TRBJ2-1, with 14 bases identical to TRBD2. This CDR3 is built from 17 residues. The J segment lost 8 bases and the V segment lost 1 base, leaving 7 bases of the junction unmatched. Germline V gene lookup returns CDR1 LNHNV and CDR2 YYDKDF (reference sequence). The CDR3 nucleotides read TGTGCCACCAGCAGAGCCCGGACTAGCGGGGGGATGGATGAGCAGTTCTTC. Translation gives CATSRARTSGGMDEQFF.

V and J are TRBV27 and TRBJ1-6, with a possible D match to TRBD1 (6 bases). The CDR3 totals 15 residues. Germline loops: CDR1 MNHEY, CDR2 SMNVEV (reference sequence). The germline V and J ends were trimmed by 4 bases and 4 bases, with 11 bases remaining between them. In DNA form, the CDR3 reads TGTGCCAGCAGTTCCCGACAGGCGTATAATTCACCCCTCCACTTT. Amino acid sequence: CASSSRQAYNSPLHF.

The genes are TRBV5-1 and TRBJ1-1; 9 nucleotides agree with TRBD1. The CDR3 contains 17 residues. J gave up 1 base and V 1 base, and 8 bases lay outside the gene matches. Per germline, CDR1 SGHRS and CDR2 YFSETQ. This CDR3 is CASSLFYTGGKNTEAFF. CDR3 bases: TGCGCCAGCAGCTTGTTCTATACAGGGGGCAAGAACACTGAAGCTTTCTTT. Filled out from reference TRBV5-1 and TRBJ1-1, the complete variable domain reads KAGVTQTPRYLIKTRGQQVTLSCSPISGHRSVSWYQQTPGQGLQFLFEYFSETQRNKGNFPGRFSGRQFSNSRSEMNVSTLELGDSALYLCASSLFYTGGKNTEAFFGQGTRLTVV.

Only one count was recorded for this clone. The chain joins TRBV20-1 to TRBJ1-2; tentative D call: TRBD1 (5 bases). The CDR3 spans 15 residues. Trimming pared 6 bases from V and 0 bases from J, leaving 17 bases between. Looked up from germline, CDR1 is DFQATT and CDR2 is SNEGSKA (reference sequence). The CDR3 spells CSASAPTVTNYGYTF. CDR3 DNA sequence: TGCAGTGCAAGTGCCCCGACAGTAACTAACTATGGCTACACCTTC.

The genes are TRBV4-1 and TRBJ2-3; unclear D gene. The CDR3 totals 14 residues. Germline V gene sequence: CDR1 MGHRA, CDR2 YSYEKL. V lost 1 base and J lost 6, with 11 bases in between. CDR3 bases: TGCGCCAGCAGCCAAGGGGCAGTTCGTGATACGCAGTATTTT. This sequence encodes CASSQGAVRDTQYF.

This rearrangement joins TRBV3-1 (or the pseudogene TRBV3-2) to TRBJ1-5; possible D gene TRBD1, 6 bases. Germline-derived CDR1 and CDR2 are LGHDT and YNNKEL (reference sequence). The CDR3 has 15 residues. The V end lost 5 bases, the J end lost 1 base, and 12 bases lay between the germline ends. This chain's CDR3 is CASSASTGSNQPQHF. The CDR3 nucleotides are TGTGCCAGCAGCGCTTCTACAGGGAGCAATCAGCCCCAGCATTTT.

The chain uses TRBV7-6 and TRBJ1-6; unclear D gene. V lost 0 bases, J lost 0 bases, and 9 bases lay in between. This CDR3 contains 17 residues. Germline CDR1 is SGHVS and CDR2 is FNYEAQ. As DNA, the CDR3 is TGTGCCAGCAGCTTAGCGTCGGGGAGCTCCTATAATTCACCCCTCCACTTT. Its translation: CASSLASGSSYNSPLHF.

This clone was seen only a few times. The chain has TRBV4-2 and TRBJ1-3; 10 nucleotides agree with TRBD1. There are 16 residues in the CDR3. Per the germline V gene, CDR1 is LGHNA and CDR2 is YNFKEQ. V trimming: 4 bases; J trimming: 2 bases; junction bases outside the gene matches: 5. The CDR3 bases are TGTGCCAGCAGCCCATTCGGGACAGGGGCTGGAAACACCATATATTTT. This codes for CASSPFGTGAGNTIYF.

This chain links TRBV28 with TRBJ1-5, with TRBD1 matching over 7 bases. The CDR3 consists of 14 residues. Trimming cost V 5 bases and J 6 bases; bases outside gene matches: 7. Germline lookup yields CDR1 MDHEN and CDR2 SYDVKM. CDR3 in DNA: TGTGCCAGCAGTATTGAGGGGGCCGGTCAGCCCCAGCATTTT. Translating it yields CASSIEGAGQPQHF.

The genes are TRBV7-9 and TRBJ1-6; 7 bases fit TRBD1. The CDR3 has 16 residues. V lost 5 bases to trimming and J lost 2 bases; unmatched junction nucleotides: 6. Germline loops: CDR1 SEHNR, CDR2 FQNEAQ (reference sequence). CDR3: CASSEDRVAYNSPLHF. CDR3 coding DNA: TGTGCCAGCAGCGAAGACAGGGTCGCCTATAATTCACCCCTCCACTTT. Full variable domain (outside the CDR3, taken from reference TRBV7-9 and TRBJ1-6): DTGVSQNPRHKITKRGQNVTFRCDPISEHNRLYWYRQTLGQGPEFLTYFQNEAQLEKSRLLSDRFSAERPKGSFSTLEIQRTEQGDSAMYLCASSEDRVAYNSPLHFGNGTRLTVT.